The 8 T cell receptor beta chains below all came from one sample that was sequenced in a study of regulatory T cells in long-lasting Graves disease. Time point meaning: newly diagnosed GD, antithyroid drugs for less than 3 months. Preparation of the TCR library used RNA extracted from PBMCs. For TCR beta, libraries came from iRepertoire HTBI primers and Arm-PCR of CDR3 regions. Using its own MiXCR run on the multiplex PCR reads, TCRdb lists one record per CDR3 protein. Seen here are fewer than 550,000 distinct CDR3 sequences, roughly 16% observed once, and the top ten hold more than 20%. These data also formed part of another study, on T cells in Graves' hyperthyroidism and ophthalmopathy.

Sequencing used peripheral blood mononuclear cells (PBMCs), obtained at new diagnosis, from a patient treated with antithyroid drugs. The source is a middle-aged woman with Graves disease.

The table lists this clonotype with many counts. The chain has TRBV6-1 and TRBJ1-2; D remains ambiguous. Germline V gene sequence: CDR1 MNHNS, CDR2 SASEGT. V lost 7 bases and J lost 0, with 12 bases in between. The CDR3 has 14 residues. The CDR3, as DNA: TGTGCCAGCACCCGAGACAACTCTAACTATGGCTACACCTTC. This codes for CASTRDNSNYGYTF.

The chain is built from TRBV12-3 or TRBV12-4 and TRBJ1-2, with 9 bases matching TRBD1. The CDR3 sequence is 14 residues long. Trimming cost V 6 bases and J 8 bases; bases outside gene matches: 10. In DNA, the CDR3 is TGTGCCAGCAGCTCCGACAGGGGGGTTGGCGGCTACACCTTC. It yields the protein CASSSDRGVGGYTF.

This chain uses TRBV6-5 with TRBJ2-5; 7 bases align to TRBD1. The CDR3 runs to 14 residues. Germline loops: CDR1 MNHEY, CDR2 SVGAGI. V shed 4 bases, J shed 1 base, and the junction held 3 bases outside the gene matches. CDR3 protein: CASSWGQIQETQYF. CDR3 bases: TGTGCCAGCAGTTGGGGACAGATCCAAGAGACCCAGTACTTC.

The chain couples TRBV10-2 to TRBJ2-2; 13 nucleotides align to TRBD2. J gave up 9 bases and V 6 bases, and 4 bases lay outside the gene matches. This CDR3 is built from 14 residues. The V gene's germline CDR1 is WSHSY and CDR2 SAAADI. The CDR3 sequence is CASRTSGGFRELFF. DNA of the CDR3: TGCGCCAGCAGGACTAGCGGGGGGTTTAGGGAGCTGTTTTTT.

This clonotype was seen repeatedly, ten times or more. The V gene is TRBV28, the J gene TRBJ2-1; D is perhaps TRBD2 (6 bases). With 3 bases removed from V and 5 bases from J, the gap between germline ends came to 23 bases. CDR1 MDHEN and CDR2 SYDVKM come from the germline V gene. The length of the CDR3 is 18 residues. The CDR3 coding sequence is TGTGCCAGCAGTTTCTCAGGGACTCAACCCAGGGCCGACAATGAGCAGTTCTTC. Protein: CASSFSGTQPRADNEQFF.

This clonotype has a count of ten or more. The chain has TRBV3-1 and TRBJ2-3; D is possibly TRBD1 or TRBD2 (5 bases each). V lost 2 bases to trimming and J lost 6 bases, with 15 bases between them. The CDR3 consists of 15 residues. Per germline, CDR1 LGHDT and CDR2 YNNKEL (reference sequence). CDR3 in amino acids: CASSQQGARGDTQYF. The CDR3 DNA sequence: TGTGCCAGCAGCCAACAGGGAGCACGAGGCGATACGCAGTATTTT.

This clonotype was recorded many times. V is TRBV3-1 and J is TRBJ2-1, with D perhaps TRBD1 (5 bases). The CDR3 spans 13 residues. V was pared by 0 bases and J by 10 bases, with 10 bases between. From germline, CDR1 is LGHDT and CDR2 YNNKEL (reference sequence). CDR3 loop: CASSQEGRNEQFF. Here the CDR3 DNA reads TGTGCCAGCAGCCAAGAGGGGCGAAACGAGCAGTTCTTC.

This clonotype was observed many times. The chain recombines TRBV3-1 with TRBJ1-1; D might be TRBD1 (5 bases). Germline values: CDR1 LGHDT, CDR2 YNNKEL (reference sequence). V was shortened by 0 bases and J by 1 base, with 21 bases between the two germline ends. CDR3 size: 19 residues. The CDR3: CASSQDRSGYGARNTEAFF. DNA for the CDR3: TGTGCCAGCAGCCAAGATCGTTCGGGGTACGGGGCTAGGAACACTGAAGCTTTCTTT.